This is a list of T cell receptor beta chains from one sample in a study of T-cell reconstitution after alpha-beta-depleted transplantation in children. One entry per CDR3 protein, called by TCRdb with MiXCR from the PCR reads. The top ten clones hold over 9.5% of a sample with roughly 300,000 distinct CDR3 sequences, about a tenth of them seen once. The input for sequencing was PBMCs from the stem cell graft donor, taken from the stem cell graft. The receptors come from a human donor who donated a stem cell graft to a child with SCID. The CDR3 runs from the conserved cysteine through the conserved F or W. The D gene is left open where the match is weak. Clone sizes are given selectively: once, few, many, or a class where the clone is expanded.

>TRBD1|TRBV7-2|NA|TRBJ2-3
CASSFTGVDTQYF
TGTGCCAGCAGCTTCACAGGGGTGGATACGCAGTATTTT
>TRBD2|TRBV7-2|few|TRBJ2-7
CASSLSGLAGGYEQYF
TGTGCCAGCAGCCTTTCCGGACTAGCGGGGGGCTACGAGCAGTACTTC
>NA|TRBV7-2|many|TRBJ2-7
CASSLDAHSYEQYF
TGTGCCAGCAGCTTAGACGCCCACTCCTACGAGCAGTACTTC
>NA|TRBV5-5|NA|TRBJ2-7
CASSRGAGTLSVEQYF
TGTGCCAGCAGCCGGGGGGCTGGGACGTTGTCGGTGGAGCAGTACTTC
>NA|TRBV25-1|few|TRBJ1-1
CASTMGPVNTEAFF
TGTGCCAGCACTATGGGACCGGTGAACACTGAAGCTTTCTTT
>NA|TRBV12-3/TRBV12-4|NA|TRBJ1-2
CASSLEGVGNYGYTF
TGTGCCAGCAGTTTAGAAGGAGTAGGAAACTATGGCTACACCTTC
>NA|TRBV27|NA|TRBJ1-1
CASSLRLGGTEAFF
TGTGCCAGCAGCCTGCGCTTAGGGGGCACTGAAGCTTTCTTT
>NA|TRBV9|few|TRBJ2-1
CASSVSGIAYNEQFF
TGTGCCAGCAGCGTCTCCGGGATTGCCTACAATGAGCAGTTCTTC
>NA|TRBV7-3|NA|TRBJ1-1
CASSQRRTANTEAFF
TGTGCCAGCAGCCAAAGAAGGACAGCTAACACTGAAGCTTTCTTT
>NA|TRBV5-1|NA|TRBJ2-1
CASSLTSYEQFF
TGCGCCAGCAGCCTGACTAGTTATGAGCAGTTCTTC
>TRBD1|TRBV10-3|many|TRBJ2-5
CAIRQGKEETQYF
TGTGCCATCCGACAGGGGAAGGAAGAGACCCAGTACTTC
>TRBD1|TRBV12-3/TRBV12-4|many|TRBJ2-5
CASNDRGLRQETQYF
TGTGCCAGCAACGACAGGGGGCTAAGACAAGAGACCCAGTACTTC
>TRBD1|TRBV9|NA|TRBJ2-1
CASSVVDRGLNEQFF
TGTGCCAGCAGCGTAGTAGACAGGGGGCTCAATGAGCAGTTCTTC
>NA|TRBV20-1|NA|TRBJ1-2
CSATQGNYGYTF
TGCAGTGCTACTCAGGGAAACTATGGCTACACCTTC
>NA|TRBV3-1|few|TRBJ2-1
CASSQRVTIEQFF
TGTGCCAGCAGCCAAAGGGTCACAATTGAGCAGTTCTTC
>TRBD1|TRBV5-4|NA|TRBJ2-5
CASSPGDRDLQETQYF
TGTGCCAGCAGCCCGGGGGACAGGGATCTTCAAGAGACCCAGTACTTC
>NA|TRBV15|few|TRBJ2-5
CATSRGRDGQETQYF
TGTGCCACCAGCAGAGGCCGGGACGGACAAGAGACCCAGTACTTC
>TRBD2|TRBV6-1|many|TRBJ2-2
CASTLSGGALTTGELFF
TGTGCCAGCACCCTTAGCGGGGGGGCGCTTACGACCGGGGAGCTGTTTTTT
>NA|TRBV20-1|many|TRBJ2-5
CSAPTLQETQYF
TGCAGTGCCCCGACCCTCCAAGAGACCCAGTACTTC
>NA|TRBV3-1|NA|TRBJ2-2
CASSGGSPGELFF
TGTGCCAGCAGTGGGGGGTCTCCCGGGGAGCTGTTTTTT
>NA|TRBV6-2/TRBV6-3|NA|TRBJ2-5
CASRPPGETQETQYF
TGTGCCAGCAGGCCCCCGGGGGAAACACAAGAGACCCAGTACTTC
>NA|TRBV5-6|NA|TRBJ1-5
CASSGGPDQPQHF
TGTGCCAGCAGCGGCGGACCGGATCAGCCCCAGCATTTT
>NA|TRBV20-1|few|TRBJ2-1
CSARLRIGYNEQFF
TGCAGTGCTAGACTTAGAATAGGGTACAATGAGCAGTTCTTC
>NA|TRBV4-1|few|TRBJ1-1
CASSQGGVYTEAFF
TGCGCCAGCAGCCAAGGTGGGGTATACACTGAAGCTTTCTTT
>NA|TRBV5-1|NA|TRBJ1-1
CASSSYNGGLNTEAFF
TGCGCCAGCAGCTCGTACAACGGGGGGCTGAACACTGAAGCTTTCTTT
>NA|TRBV28|NA|TRBJ1-3
CASSLVPGSGNTIYF
TGTGCCAGCAGTTTGGTCCCAGGGTCTGGAAACACCATATATTTT
>NA|TRBV11-2|few|TRBJ2-7
CASSTVTGAYEQYF
TGTGCCAGCAGCACTGTGACGGGGGCCTACGAGCAGTACTTC
>NA|TRBV10-1|few|TRBJ2-7
CASSESSRGYEQYF
TGCGCCAGCAGTGAGTCGAGCAGGGGTTACGAGCAGTACTTC
>TRBD2|TRBV20-1|few|TRBJ2-7
CSARDSYRGLDYEQYF
TGCAGTGCTAGAGATTCGTATCGGGGACTAGACTACGAGCAGTACTTC
>NA|TRBV12-3/TRBV12-4|few|TRBJ1-4
CASSFAGRTEKLFF
TGTGCCAGCAGTTTTGCGGGGAGAACCGAAAAACTGTTTTTT
>NA|TRBV20-1|few|TRBJ2-7
CSARGLEGTPYEQYF
TGCAGTGCTAGAGGACTCGAGGGGACACCCTACGAGCAGTACTTC
>NA|TRBV25-1|many|TRBJ2-7
CASSEGGSREQYF
TGTGCCAGCAGTGAAGGGGGATCTCGTGAGCAGTACTTC
>TRBD1|TRBV6-1|NA|TRBJ2-3
CASSVDRVGTDTQYF
TGTGCCAGCAGTGTGGACAGGGTAGGCACAGATACGCAGTATTTT